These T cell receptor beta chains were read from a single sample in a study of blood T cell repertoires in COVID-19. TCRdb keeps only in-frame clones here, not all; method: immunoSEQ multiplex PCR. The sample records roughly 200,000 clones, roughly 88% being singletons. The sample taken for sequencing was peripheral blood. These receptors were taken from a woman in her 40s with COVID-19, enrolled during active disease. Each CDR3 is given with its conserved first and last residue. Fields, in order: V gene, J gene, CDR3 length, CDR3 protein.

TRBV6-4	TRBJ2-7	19	CASSDSCNRGRTKAYEQYF
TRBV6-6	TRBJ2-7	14	CASSSSTGSYEQYF
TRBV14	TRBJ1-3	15	CASSPQAFSGNTIYF
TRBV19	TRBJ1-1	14	CASMRTGGNTEAFF
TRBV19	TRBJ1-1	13	CASSFTGLAEAFF
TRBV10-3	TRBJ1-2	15	CAISGGSGGFYGYTF
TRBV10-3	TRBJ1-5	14	CAISSQQGNQPQHF
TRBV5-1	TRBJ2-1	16	CASSLLGLPPGNEQFF
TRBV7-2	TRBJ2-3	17	CASRPGLAYRTTDTQYF
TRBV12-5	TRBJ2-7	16	CASGLTGEGGSYEQYF
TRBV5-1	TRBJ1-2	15	CASSLGLGQPYGYTF
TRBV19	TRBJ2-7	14	CASQDRGRPYEQYF
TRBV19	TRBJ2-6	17	CASRPSSRISGANVLTF
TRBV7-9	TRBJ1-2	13	CASTISGEYGYTF
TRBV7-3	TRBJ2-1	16	CASSKGSGRASNEQFF
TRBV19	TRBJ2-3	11	CATRSSGTQYF